This entry lists 10 T cell receptor beta chains sequenced from one sample in a study of immune heterogeneity within non-small cell lung tumors. As template, the study used bulk tumor genomic DNA at 500 to 750 ng per sample. Far-apart biopsies, several per primary tumor, were taken during surgery. Their non-small cell lung cancer was newly diagnosed and untreated, and the patients underwent curative surgery. TCR beta CDR3 was amplified by multiplex PCR, first round about 10 cycles, 32 V and 13 J primers. MiXCR, applied by TCRdb to the multiplex PCR reads, yields one record per CDR3 protein. This table holds 3,500 to 5,500 distinct CDR3 sequences, under 25% found once. Sequencing was performed on lung tumor tissue. These receptors came from a man between 65 and 85 years old with non-small cell lung cancer.

A remark on this clonotype: A much larger clone differs by one base, so this may be a read error. The chain combines TRBV27 with TRBJ1-1; 12 bases match TRBD1. V trimming: 8 bases; J trimming: 0 bases; junction bases outside the gene matches: 16. Germline CDR1 is MNHEY and CDR2 is SMNVEV (reference sequence). The CDR3 extends over 19 amino acids. The CDR3 DNA follows: TGTGCCAGCCACAAGGTCCGTATCGGGACAGGGGGCCTGAACACTGAAGCTTTCTTT. This translates into CASHKVRIGTGGLNTEAFF.

The chain couples TRBV12-3 or TRBV12-4 to TRBJ2-1; 7 nucleotides agree with TRBD2. V was pared by 5 bases and J by 0 bases, with 4 bases of the junction left unmatched. This CDR3 is built from 15 residues. Here the CDR3 reads CASSLGTNSYNEQFF. In DNA, the CDR3 is TGTGCCAGCAGTCTGGGGACTAACTCCTACAATGAGCAGTTCTTC.

Remarks on this clonotype: A read error may explain this, as a much larger clone is one base away. This rearrangement joins TRBV5-1 to TRBJ1-2; 12 positions match TRBD1. The CDR3 runs to 14 residues. Germline CDR1 reads SGHRS; CDR2 reads YFSETQ. The CDR3 coding sequence is TGCGCCATCAGCGGGGGACAGGGGGCGCGAGGCTACACCTTC. Encoded protein: CAISGGQGARGYTF.

Judged by abundance, this clonotype is medium-sized. This chain links TRBV27 with TRBJ1-1; weak D call: TRBD1 (5 bases). There are 13 residues in the CDR3. V was trimmed by 9 bases and J by 0 bases, leaving 11 bases between them. Germline loops: CDR1 MNHEY, CDR2 SMNVEV (reference sequence). The CDR3 loop is CASTDRMNTEAFF. The CDR3 DNA follows: TGTGCCAGTACCGACAGAATGAACACTGAAGCTTTCTTT.

V gene TRBV7-9 combines with J gene TRBJ1-6; TRBD1 aligns across 7 bases. CDR3 length: 14 amino acids. The V gene end was trimmed by 5 bases and the J gene end by 9 bases; junction bases not matched to a gene: 7. Germline-derived CDR1 and CDR2 are SEHNR and FQNEAQ (reference sequence). CDR3 sequence (DNA): TGTGCCAGCAGCCAAATGACAGGGCTTTCACCCCTCCACTTT. Its protein is CASSQMTGLSPLHF.

This clonotype is judged medium-sized. In nucleotides, the CDR3 is TGTGCCAGCAGCGGCTCAGTCACCTACGAGCAGTACTTC. Its translation: CASSGSVTYEQYF. This chain uses TRBV14 with TRBJ2-7; unclear D gene. Trimming pared 5 bases from V and 2 bases from J, leaving 10 bases between. Germline loops: CDR1 SGHDN, CDR2 FVKESK. CDR3 length equals 13 residues. Filled out from reference TRBV14 and TRBJ2-7, the complete variable domain reads EAGVTQFPSHSVIEKGQTVTLRCDPISGHDNLYWYRRVMGKEIKFLLHFVKESKQDESGMPNNRFLAERTGGTYSTLKVQPAELEDSGVYFCASSGSVTYEQYFGPGTRLTVT.

As concerns this clonotype: Because the CDR3 is missing its conserved closing phenylalanine or tryptophan, this is likely a read error. The chain carries TRBV9 and TRBJ2-7; the D is unclear. V was pared by 2 bases and J by 6 bases, with 12 bases between. The CDR3 length is 13 residues. Looked up from germline, CDR1 is SGDLS and CDR2 is YYNGEE. In nucleotides, the CDR3 is TGTGCCAGCAGCGTTCCCTCAGGCCCCGAGCAGTACTCC. Residues: CASSVPSGPEQYS.

As regards this clonotype: It may be a read error: a sequence one base away is much more abundant. The chain is built from TRBV19 and TRBJ2-2; 9 positions match TRBD2. In germline, CDR1 is LNHDA, CDR2 SQIVND (reference sequence). The CDR3 sequence is 15 residues long. As DNA, the CDR3 is TGTGCCAGCAGGCGGCGGCGGGAGGGCACCGGGGAGCTGTCTTTT. It specifies CASRRRREGTGELSF.

By share, this clonotype counts as medium-sized (0.01 to 0.1%). V is TRBV28 and J is TRBJ1-2; unclear D gene. The germline V gene encodes CDR1 MDHEN and CDR2 SYDVKM. The length of the CDR3 is 15 residues. The V gene lost 5 bases and the J gene lost 2 bases, with 15 bases spanning the gap. The CDR3 DNA is TGTGCCAGCAGTCCGATTTCCAGATTAAACTATGGCTACACCTTC. This gives the protein CASSPISRLNYGYTF.

This clonotype is classed as medium-sized (0.01 to 0.1%). The chain links TRBV20-1 to TRBJ1-2; D is possibly TRBD1 (5 bases). Germline V gene sequence: CDR1 DFQATT, CDR2 SNEGSKA (reference sequence). V was clipped by 2 bases and J by 3 bases, with 13 bases between them. The CDR3 has 14 residues. This CDR3 reads CSARNRDGYYGYTF. CDR3 DNA: TGCAGTGCTAGAAACCGGGACGGATACTATGGCTACACCTTC.